This T cell receptor beta chain came from a study of T cell responses to AZD1222 COVID-19 vaccine. Findings and caveats of the study: CD4 TCRs linked to vaccination spanned spike, dominating at 160-218 and 743-854.

V gave up 4 bases and J gave up 3 bases; unmatched junction bases: 8. This CDR3 has 15 residues. Germline V gene data show CDR1 as SGHKS and CDR2 as YYEKEE (reference sequence). The method was immunoSEQ multiplex PCR; TCRdb's version includes in-frame clones alone and lacks a portion of them. The sample carries roughly 93,000 clones, around nine tenths recorded once. On this clone: Its antigen is undetermined.

The V and J genes are TRBV5-5 and TRBJ2-3, with 7 bases aligning to TRBD1. The source material was peripheral blood, sampled 28 days after the second AZD1222 dose. This clonotype was sampled from an adult who received the AZD1222 COVID-19 vaccine. Written as DNA, the CDR3 is TGTGCCAGCAGCGAGGAAAGGGGGCGAACAGATACGCAGTATTTT. Protein: CASSEERGRTDTQYF.